This TCR beta chain was obtained from a study of blood T cell repertoires in COVID-19. Germline assignment: CDR1 MNHEY and CDR2 SVGAGI. This CDR3 spans 15 amino acids. Trimming shortened V by 7 bases and J by 0 bases, and 15 bases separated the two germline ends. Generated by immunoSEQ multiplex PCR, the TCRdb table keeps only in-frame clones and is missing some. Of approximately 50,000 clones listed, roughly 85% are singletons. The sequencing sample was made of peripheral blood. The rearrangement joins TRBV6-5 to TRBJ1-1; unclear D gene. The TCR sequence derives from a man aged 65 to 85 with acute or convalescent COVID-19. CDR3 DNA sequence: TGTGCCAGCAACGACGAGGGAATAATGAACACTGAAGCTTTCTTT. Translation: CASNDEGIMNTEAFF.